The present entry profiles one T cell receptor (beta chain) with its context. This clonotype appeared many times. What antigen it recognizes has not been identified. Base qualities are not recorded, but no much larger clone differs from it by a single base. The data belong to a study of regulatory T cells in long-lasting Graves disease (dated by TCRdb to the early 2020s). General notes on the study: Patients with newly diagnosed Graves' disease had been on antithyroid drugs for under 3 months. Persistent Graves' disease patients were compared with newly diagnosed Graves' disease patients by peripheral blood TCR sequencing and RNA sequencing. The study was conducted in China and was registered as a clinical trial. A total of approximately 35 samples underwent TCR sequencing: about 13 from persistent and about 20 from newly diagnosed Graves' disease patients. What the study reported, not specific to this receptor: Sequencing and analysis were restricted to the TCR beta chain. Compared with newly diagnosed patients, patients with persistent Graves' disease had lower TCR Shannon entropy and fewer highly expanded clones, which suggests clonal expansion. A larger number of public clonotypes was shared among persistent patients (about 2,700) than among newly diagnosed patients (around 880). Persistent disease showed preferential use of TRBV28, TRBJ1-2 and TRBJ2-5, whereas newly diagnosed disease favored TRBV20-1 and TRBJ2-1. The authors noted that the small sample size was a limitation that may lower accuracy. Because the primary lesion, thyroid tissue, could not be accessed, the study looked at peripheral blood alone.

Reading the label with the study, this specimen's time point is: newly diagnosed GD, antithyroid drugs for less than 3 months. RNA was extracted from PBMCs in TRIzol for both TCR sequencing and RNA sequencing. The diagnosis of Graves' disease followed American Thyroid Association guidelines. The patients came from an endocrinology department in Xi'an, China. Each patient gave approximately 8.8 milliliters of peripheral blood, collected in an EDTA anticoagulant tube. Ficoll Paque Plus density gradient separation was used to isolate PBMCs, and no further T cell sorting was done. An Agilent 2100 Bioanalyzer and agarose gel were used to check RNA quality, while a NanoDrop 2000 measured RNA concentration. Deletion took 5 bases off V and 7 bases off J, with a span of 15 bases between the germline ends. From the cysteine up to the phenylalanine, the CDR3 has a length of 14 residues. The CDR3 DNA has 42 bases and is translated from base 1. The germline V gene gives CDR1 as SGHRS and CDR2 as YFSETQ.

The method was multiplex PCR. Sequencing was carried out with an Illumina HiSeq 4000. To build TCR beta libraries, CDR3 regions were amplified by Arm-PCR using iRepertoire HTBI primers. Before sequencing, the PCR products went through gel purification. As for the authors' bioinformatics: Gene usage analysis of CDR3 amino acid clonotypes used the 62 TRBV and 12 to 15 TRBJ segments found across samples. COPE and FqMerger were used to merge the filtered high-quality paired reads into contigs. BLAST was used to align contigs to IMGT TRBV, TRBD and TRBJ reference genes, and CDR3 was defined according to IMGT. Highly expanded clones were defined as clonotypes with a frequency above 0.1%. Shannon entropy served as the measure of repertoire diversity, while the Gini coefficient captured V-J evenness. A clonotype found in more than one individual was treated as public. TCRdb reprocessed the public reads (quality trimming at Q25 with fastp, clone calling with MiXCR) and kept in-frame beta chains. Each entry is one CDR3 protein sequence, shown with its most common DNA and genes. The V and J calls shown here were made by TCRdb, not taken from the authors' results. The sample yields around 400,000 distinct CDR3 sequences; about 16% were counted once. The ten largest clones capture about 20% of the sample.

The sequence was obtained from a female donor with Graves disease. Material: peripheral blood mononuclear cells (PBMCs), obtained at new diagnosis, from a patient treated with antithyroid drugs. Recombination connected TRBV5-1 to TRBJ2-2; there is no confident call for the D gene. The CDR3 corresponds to CASRSVVGIGELFF. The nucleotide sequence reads TGCGCCAGCAGGTCCGTGGTGGGAATCGGGGAGCTGTTTTTT.